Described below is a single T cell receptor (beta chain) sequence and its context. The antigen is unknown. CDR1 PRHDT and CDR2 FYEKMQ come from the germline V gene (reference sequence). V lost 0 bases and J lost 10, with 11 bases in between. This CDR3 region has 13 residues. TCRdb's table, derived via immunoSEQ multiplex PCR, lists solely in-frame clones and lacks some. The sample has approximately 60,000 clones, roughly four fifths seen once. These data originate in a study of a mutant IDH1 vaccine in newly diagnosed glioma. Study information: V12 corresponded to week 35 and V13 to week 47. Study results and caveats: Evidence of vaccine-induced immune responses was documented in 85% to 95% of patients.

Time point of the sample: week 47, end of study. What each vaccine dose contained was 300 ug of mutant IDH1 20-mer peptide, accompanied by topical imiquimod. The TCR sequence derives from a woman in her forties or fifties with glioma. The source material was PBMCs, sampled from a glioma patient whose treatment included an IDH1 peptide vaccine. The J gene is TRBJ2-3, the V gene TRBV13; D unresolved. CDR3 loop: CASSLGRVLAQYF. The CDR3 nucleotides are TGTGCCAGCAGCTTAGGCCGGGTTCTTGCGCAGTATTTT.